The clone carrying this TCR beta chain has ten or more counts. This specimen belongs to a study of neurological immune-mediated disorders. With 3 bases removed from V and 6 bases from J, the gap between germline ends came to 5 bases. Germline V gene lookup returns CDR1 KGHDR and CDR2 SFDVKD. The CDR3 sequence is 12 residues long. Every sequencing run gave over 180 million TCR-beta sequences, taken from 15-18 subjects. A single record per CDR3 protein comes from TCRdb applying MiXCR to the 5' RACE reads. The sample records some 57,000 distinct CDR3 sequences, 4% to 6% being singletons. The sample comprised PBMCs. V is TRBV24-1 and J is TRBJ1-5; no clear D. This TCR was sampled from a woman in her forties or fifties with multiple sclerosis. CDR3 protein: CATSDKSQPQHF. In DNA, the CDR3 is TGTGCCACCAGTGATAAATCTCAGCCCCAGCATTTT.